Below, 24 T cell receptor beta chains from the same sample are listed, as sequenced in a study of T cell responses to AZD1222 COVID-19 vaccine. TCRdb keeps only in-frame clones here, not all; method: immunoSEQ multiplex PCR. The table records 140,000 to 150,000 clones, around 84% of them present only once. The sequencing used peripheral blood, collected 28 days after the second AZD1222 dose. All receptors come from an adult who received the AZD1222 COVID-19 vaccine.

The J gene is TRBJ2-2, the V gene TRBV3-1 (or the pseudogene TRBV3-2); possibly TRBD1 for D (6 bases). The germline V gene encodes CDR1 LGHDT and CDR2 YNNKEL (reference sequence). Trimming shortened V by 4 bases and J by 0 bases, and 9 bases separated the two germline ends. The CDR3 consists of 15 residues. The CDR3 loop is CASSRGTSNTGELFF. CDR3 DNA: TGTGCCAGCAGCCGAGGGACATCGAACACCGGGGAGCTGTTTTTT.

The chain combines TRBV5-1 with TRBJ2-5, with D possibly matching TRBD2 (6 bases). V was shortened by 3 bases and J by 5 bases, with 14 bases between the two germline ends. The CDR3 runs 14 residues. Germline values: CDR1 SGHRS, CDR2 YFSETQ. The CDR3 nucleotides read TGCGCCAGCAGCTCGCGGGGCCAGGCGGAGACCCAGTACTTC. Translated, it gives CASSSRGQAETQYF.

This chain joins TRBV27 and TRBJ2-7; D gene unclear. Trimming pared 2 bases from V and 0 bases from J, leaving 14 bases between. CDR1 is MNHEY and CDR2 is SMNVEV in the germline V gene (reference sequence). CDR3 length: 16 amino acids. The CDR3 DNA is TGTGCCAGCAGTTTAACCAACAAGGCTTACTCCTACGAGCAGTACTTC. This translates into CASSLTNKAYSYEQYF.

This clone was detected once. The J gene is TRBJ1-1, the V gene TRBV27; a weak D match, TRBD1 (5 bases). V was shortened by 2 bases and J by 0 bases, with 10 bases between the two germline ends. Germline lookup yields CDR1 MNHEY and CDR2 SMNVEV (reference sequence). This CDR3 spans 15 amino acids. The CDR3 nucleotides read TGTGCCAGCAGTTTAGACCAGGGCATGAACACTGAAGCTTTCTTT. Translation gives CASSLDQGMNTEAFF.

This chain's CDR3 is CASSPGGRGGPLSYNEQFF. The DNA of the CDR3 is TGTGCCAGCAGCCCCGGGGGGAGAGGAGGGCCTCTCTCCTACAATGAGCAGTTCTTC. The chain is built from TRBV11-2 and TRBJ2-1, with TRBD2 matching over 7 bases. The CDR3 runs 19 residues. Trimming removed 5 bases from V and 0 bases from J; junction bases left unmatched: 16. Germline V gives CDR1 SGHAT, CDR2 FQNNGV.

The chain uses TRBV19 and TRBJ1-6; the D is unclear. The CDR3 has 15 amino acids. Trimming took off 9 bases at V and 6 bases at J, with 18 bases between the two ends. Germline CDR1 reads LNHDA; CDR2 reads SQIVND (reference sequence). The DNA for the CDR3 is TGTGCCAGCTCCCGCCCCCGGCAGCGTAATTCACCCCTCCACTTT. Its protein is CASSRPRQRNSPLHF. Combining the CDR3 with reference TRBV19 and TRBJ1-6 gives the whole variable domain DGGITQSPKYLFRKEGQNVTLSCEQNLNHDAMYWYRQDPGQGLRLIYYSQIVNDFQKGDIAEGYSVSREKKESFPLTVTSAQKNPTAFYLCASSRPRQRNSPLHFGNGTRLTVT.

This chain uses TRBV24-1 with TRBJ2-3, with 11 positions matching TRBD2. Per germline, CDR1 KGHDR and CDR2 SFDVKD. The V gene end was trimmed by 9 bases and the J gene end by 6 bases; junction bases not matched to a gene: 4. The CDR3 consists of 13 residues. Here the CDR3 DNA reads TGTGCCACCGCACTAGCGGGAGAGGATACGCAGTATTTT. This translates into CATALAGEDTQYF.

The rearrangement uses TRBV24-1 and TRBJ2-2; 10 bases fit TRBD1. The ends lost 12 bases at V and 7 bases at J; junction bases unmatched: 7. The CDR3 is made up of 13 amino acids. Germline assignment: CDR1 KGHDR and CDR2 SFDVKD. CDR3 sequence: CACRDRGGGELFF. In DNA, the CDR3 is TGTGCCTGCCGGGACAGGGGTGGCGGGGAGCTGTTTTTT.

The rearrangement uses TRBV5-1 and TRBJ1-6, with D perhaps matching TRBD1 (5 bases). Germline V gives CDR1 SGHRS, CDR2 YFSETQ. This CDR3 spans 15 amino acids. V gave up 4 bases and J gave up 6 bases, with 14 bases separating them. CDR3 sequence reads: CASSPDWGLNSPLHF. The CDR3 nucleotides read TGCGCCAGCAGCCCGGACTGGGGCCTTAATTCACCCCTCCACTTT.

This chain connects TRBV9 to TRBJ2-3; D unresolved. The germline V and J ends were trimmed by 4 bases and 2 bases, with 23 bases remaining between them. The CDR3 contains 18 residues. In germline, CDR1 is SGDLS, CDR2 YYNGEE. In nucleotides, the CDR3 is TGTGCCAGCAGCCAATTAAATCGACTCCCCTATTCCACAGATACGCAGTATTTT. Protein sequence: CASSQLNRLPYSTDTQYF.

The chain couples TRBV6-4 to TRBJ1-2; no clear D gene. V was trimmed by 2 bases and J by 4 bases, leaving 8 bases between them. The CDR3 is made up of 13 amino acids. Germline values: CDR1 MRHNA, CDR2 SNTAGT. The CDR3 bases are TGTGCCAGCAGTGACACGGGCAGCTATGGCTACACCTTC. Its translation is CASSDTGSYGYTF.

As DNA, the CDR3 is TGTGCCATCAGTGGAGGGGTTATGAACACTGAAGCTTTCTTT. Translated: CAISGGVMNTEAFF. This chain connects TRBV10-3 to TRBJ1-1; a weak D match, TRBD1 (5 bases). With 4 bases removed from V and 0 bases from J, the gap between germline ends came to 9 bases. Germline loops: CDR1 ENHRY, CDR2 SYGVKD. CDR3 length: 14 amino acids.

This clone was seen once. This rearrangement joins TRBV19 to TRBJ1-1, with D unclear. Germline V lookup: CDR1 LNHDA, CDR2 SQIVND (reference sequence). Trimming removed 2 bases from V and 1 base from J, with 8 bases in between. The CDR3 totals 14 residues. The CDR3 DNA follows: TGTGCCAGTAGTATACAGTCAAAGAACACTGAAGCTTTCTTT. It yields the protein CASSIQSKNTEAFF.

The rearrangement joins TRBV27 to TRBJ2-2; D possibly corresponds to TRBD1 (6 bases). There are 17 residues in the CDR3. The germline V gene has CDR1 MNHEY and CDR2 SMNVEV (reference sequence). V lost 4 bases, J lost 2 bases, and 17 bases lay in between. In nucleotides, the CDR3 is TGTGCCAGCAGTTCGCCAGGGGCTGGGTTAAACACCGGGGAGCTGTTTTTT. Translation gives CASSSPGAGLNTGELFF.

As DNA, the CDR3 is TGTGCCAGCAGCTTAGGGTCAGACTATGGCTACACCTTC. Translating it yields CASSLGSDYGYTF. The chain carries TRBV7-6 and TRBJ1-2; D not certain. The CDR3 spans 13 residues. Trimming took 1 base from V and 3 from J, leaving 6 bases between them. From germline, CDR1 is SGHVS and CDR2 FNYEAQ.

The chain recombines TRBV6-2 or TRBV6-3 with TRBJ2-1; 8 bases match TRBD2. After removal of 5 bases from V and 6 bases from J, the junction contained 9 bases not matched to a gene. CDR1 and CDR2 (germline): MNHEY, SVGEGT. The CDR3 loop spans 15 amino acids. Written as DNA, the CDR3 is TGTGCCAGCAGTCTCGGGGGGGCCTTACGCAATGAGCAGTTCTTC. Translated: CASSLGGALRNEQFF.

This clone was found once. In nucleotides, the CDR3 is TGTGCCAGCAGCGTAGAGGTCACAAGCTCCTATAATTCACCCCTCCACTTT. Its translation: CASSVEVTSSYNSPLHF. The chain carries TRBV9 and TRBJ1-6, with D unresolved. Germline V gives CDR1 SGDLS, CDR2 YYNGEE. The CDR3 is made up of 17 amino acids. Trimming took 0 bases from V and 0 from J, leaving 10 bases between them.

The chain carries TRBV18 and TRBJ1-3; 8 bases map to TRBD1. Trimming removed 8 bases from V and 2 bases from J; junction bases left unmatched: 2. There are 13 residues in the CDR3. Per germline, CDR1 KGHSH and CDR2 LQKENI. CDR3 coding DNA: TGTGCCAGCGGACAGGGTACTGGAAACACCATATATTTT. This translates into CASGQGTGNTIYF.

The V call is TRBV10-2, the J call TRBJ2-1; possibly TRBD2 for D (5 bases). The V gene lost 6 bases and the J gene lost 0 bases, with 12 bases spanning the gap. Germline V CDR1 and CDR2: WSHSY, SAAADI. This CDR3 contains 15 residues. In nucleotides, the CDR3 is TGCGCCAGCAGGGACTTTTTCGGCTCCTACAATGAGCAGTTCTTC. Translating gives CASRDFFGSYNEQFF.

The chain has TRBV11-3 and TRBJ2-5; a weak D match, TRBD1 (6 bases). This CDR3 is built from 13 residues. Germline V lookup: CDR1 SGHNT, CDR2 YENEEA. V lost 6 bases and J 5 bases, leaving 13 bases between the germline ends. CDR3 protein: CASRGQSGETQYF. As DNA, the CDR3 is TGTGCCAGCAGAGGACAGAGCGGCGAGACCCAGTACTTC.

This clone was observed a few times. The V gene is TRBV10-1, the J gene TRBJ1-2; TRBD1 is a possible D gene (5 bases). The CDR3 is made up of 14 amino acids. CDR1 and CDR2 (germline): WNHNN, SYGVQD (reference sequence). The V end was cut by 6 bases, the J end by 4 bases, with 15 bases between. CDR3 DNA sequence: TGCGCCAGCAGCACCGGGACGGAAAGCTATGGCTACACCTTC. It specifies CASSTGTESYGYTF.

CDR3 DNA sequence: TGTGCCAGCAGCGGGTCTATCGGGGGGACCTCCTACGAGCAGTACTTC. Amino acid sequence: CASSGSIGGTSYEQYF. The chain recombines TRBV4-2 with TRBJ2-7; 7 nucleotides line up with TRBD2. The J segment lost 0 bases and the V segment lost 5 bases, leaving 10 bases of the junction unmatched. This CDR3 is 16 amino acids long. Germline V gene data show CDR1 as LGHNA and CDR2 as YNFKEQ.

The CDR3: CASSPGLQETQYF. For the CDR3, the DNA is TGTGCCAGCTCACCGGGACTCCAAGAGACCCAGTACTTC. V is TRBV18 and J is TRBJ2-5; a possible D gene is TRBD2 (6 bases). The CDR3 extends over 13 amino acids. V was trimmed by 3 bases and J by 1 base, leaving 6 bases between them. From germline, CDR1 is KGHSH and CDR2 LQKENI.

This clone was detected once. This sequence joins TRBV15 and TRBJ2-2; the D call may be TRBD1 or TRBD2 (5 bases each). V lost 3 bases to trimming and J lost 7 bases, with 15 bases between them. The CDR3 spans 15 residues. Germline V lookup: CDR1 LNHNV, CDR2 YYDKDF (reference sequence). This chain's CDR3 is CATSSPEGPNGELFF. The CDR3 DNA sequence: TGTGCCACCAGCAGCCCCGAGGGACCCAACGGGGAGCTGTTTTTT.